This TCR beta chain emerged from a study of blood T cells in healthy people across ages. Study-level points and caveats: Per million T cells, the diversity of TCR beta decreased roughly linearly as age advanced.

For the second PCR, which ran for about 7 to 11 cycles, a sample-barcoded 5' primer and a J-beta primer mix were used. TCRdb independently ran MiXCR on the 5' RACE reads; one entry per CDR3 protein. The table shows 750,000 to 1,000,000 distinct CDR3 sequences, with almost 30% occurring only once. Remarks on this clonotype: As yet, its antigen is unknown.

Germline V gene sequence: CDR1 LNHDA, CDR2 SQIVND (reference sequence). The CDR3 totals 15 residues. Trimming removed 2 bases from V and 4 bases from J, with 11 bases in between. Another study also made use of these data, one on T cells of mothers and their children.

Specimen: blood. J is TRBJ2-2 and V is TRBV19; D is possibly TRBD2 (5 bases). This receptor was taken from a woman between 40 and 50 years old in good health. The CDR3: CASSISGDSTGELFF. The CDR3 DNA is TGTGCCAGTAGTATATCCGGGGATAGCACCGGGGAGCTGTTTTTT.